Below are 14 T cell receptor beta chains sequenced from a single sample in a study of beta chain features in type 1 diabetes. Expressed TCRB transcripts were sequenced because the entire RNA isolate underwent reverse transcription. The repertoire was sequenced with immunoSEQ multiplex PCR; TCRdb's copy has only in-frame clones and lacks some. The sample contains hundreds of thousands of clones, about 10% of which appear only once. The sequencing input was naive CD4+ T cells from blood. All receptors come from a woman aged 18-29 years in good health.

The chain links TRBV6-1 to TRBJ2-1; no firm D call. Trimming removed 5 bases at V and 3 bases at J, with 5 bases between. The CDR3 extends over 12 amino acids. Germline CDR1 is MNHNS and CDR2 is SASEGT. The CDR3 loop reads CASSWGYNEQFF. The CDR3 DNA is TGTGCCAGCAGTTGGGGCTACAATGAGCAGTTCTTC.

This clone came up a few times. The genes are TRBV30 and TRBJ2-5; 7 nucleotides align to TRBD2. This CDR3 has 13 amino acids. V was clipped by 5 bases and J by 2 bases; unmatched bases: 5. Germline loops: CDR1 GTSNPN, CDR2 SVGIG (reference sequence). The CDR3 nucleotides read TGTGCCTGGGACCGGGACTATCAAGAGACCCAGTACTTC. It yields the protein CAWDRDYQETQYF.

Only a few counts were recorded for this clone. The rearrangement links TRBV7-2 to TRBJ2-2; weak D call: TRBD2 (5 bases). Germline lookup yields CDR1 SGHTA and CDR2 FQGNSA. This CDR3 is built from 15 residues. Trimming left V 0 bases short and J 5 bases short, with 10 bases between. CDR3 coding DNA: TGTGCCAGCAGCTTAGCCAGGACTGAAACCGGGGAGCTGTTTTTT. Translated: CASSLARTETGELFF.

The V and J genes are TRBV7-3 and TRBJ1-1; D not certain. This CDR3 region has 15 residues. Germline CDR1 reads SGHTA; CDR2 reads FQGTGA. Trimming left V 2 bases short and J 2 bases short, with 12 bases between. CDR3 sequence reads: CASSLYPDLNTEAFF. CDR3 bases: TGTGCCAGCAGCTTATATCCCGACCTAAACACTGAAGCTTTCTTT.

The CDR3 loop reads CASSVGVGEGQETQYF. The DNA of the CDR3 is TGTGCCAGCAGCGTAGGCGTGGGGGAGGGCCAAGAGACCCAGTACTTC. The genes are TRBV9 and TRBJ2-5; 7 nucleotides align to TRBD2. CDR3 size: 16 residues. Germline V gene data show CDR1 as SGDLS and CDR2 as YYNGEE. V trimming: 0 bases; J trimming: 1 base; junction bases outside the gene matches: 6.

This chain connects TRBV2 to TRBJ1-6; TRBD1 is a possible D gene (6 bases). V was cut by 6 bases and J by 0 bases, with 12 bases left in between. The germline V gene has CDR1 SNHLY and CDR2 FYNNEI. This CDR3 spans 16 amino acids. In DNA form, the CDR3 reads TGTGCCAGCAGAGATGGACAGAGCTCCTATAATTCACCCCTCCACTTT. It specifies CASRDGQSSYNSPLHF.

This chain connects TRBV29-1 to TRBJ2-7; 10 bases fit TRBD1. The CDR3 covers 13 residues. The germline gives CDR1 SQVTM, CDR2 ANQGSEA. The V segment lost 8 bases and the J segment 2 bases; nucleotides outside the gene matches: 6. This CDR3 is CSTWTGGTYEQYF. DNA of the CDR3: TGCAGCACTTGGACAGGGGGTACCTACGAGCAGTACTTC.

This clone was detected a few times. This chain connects TRBV19 to TRBJ1-2; 8 bases align to TRBD1. The V gene end was trimmed by 9 bases and the J gene end by 5 bases; junction bases not matched to a gene: 11. The CDR3 runs 14 residues. From germline, CDR1 is LNHDA and CDR2 SQIVND (reference sequence). CDR3 bases: TGTGCCAGCATCGGGACAGGCAGGGTGTATGGCTACACCTTC. It yields the protein CASIGTGRVYGYTF.

There are a few counts of this clone. The V call is TRBV11-3, the J call TRBJ2-2; no clear D. V was cut by 3 bases and J by 4 bases, with 0 bases left in between. Germline CDR1 and CDR2: SGHNT and YENEEA. The CDR3 has 11 amino acids. CDR3: CASSFTGELFF. CDR3 DNA: TGTGCCAGCAGCTTCACCGGGGAGCTGTTTTTT.

The V call is TRBV6-5, the J call TRBJ1-6; no definite D call. The V gene lost 0 bases and the J gene lost 8 bases, with 11 bases spanning the gap. CDR3 length: 15 residues. Germline V CDR1 and CDR2: MNHEY, SVGAGI. CDR3 bases: TGTGCCAGCAGTTACTCGACGGAGTCAGATTCACCCCTCCACTTT. Amino acids: CASSYSTESDSPLHF.

This clone appeared a few times. The chain couples TRBV7-2 to TRBJ2-5, with 7 positions matching TRBD1. The CDR3 is made up of 17 amino acids. Germline V CDR1 and CDR2: SGHTA, FQGNSA. J was trimmed by 0 bases and V by 5 bases; bases with no gene match: 12. The CDR3 DNA reads TGTGCCAGCAGCCCCTCCGGACAGGTCAAGTACCAAGAGACCCAGTACTTC. Protein: CASSPSGQVKYQETQYF. The variable domain in full, with the rest retrieved from reference TRBV7-2 and TRBJ2-5, is GAGVSQSPSNKVTEKGKDVELRCDPISGHTALYWYRQSLGQGLEFLIYFQGNSAPDKSGLPSDRFSAERTGGSVSTLTIQRTQQEDSAVYLCASSPSGQVKYQETQYFGPGTRLLVL.

This clone came up a few times. V usage is TRBV9 and J usage is TRBJ2-1; 10 nucleotides align to TRBD2. The germline CDR1 and CDR2 sequences are SGDLS and YYNGEE. This CDR3 comprises 16 residues. Germline trimming cut 3 bases from V and 8 bases from J; bases unmatched to any gene: 11. CDR3 in DNA: TGTGCCAGCAGCGCACGAGCGGGAGGGCCTTTCTATGAGCAGTTCTTC. Protein: CASSARAGGPFYEQFF.

The J gene is TRBJ2-3, the V gene TRBV4-2; a possible D gene is TRBD1 (5 bases). V was clipped by 0 bases and J by 0 bases, with 13 bases between them. Germline V gene lookup returns CDR1 LGHNA and CDR2 YNFKEQ. This CDR3 is 17 amino acids long. Here the CDR3 DNA reads TGTGCCAGCAGCCAAGAAGTGTCCAGGGCAAGCACAGATACGCAGTATTTT. Translation gives CASSQEVSRASTDTQYF.

There are a few counts of this clone. J is TRBJ2-5 and V is TRBV25-1, with 7 positions matching TRBD1. Germline V gene sequence: CDR1 MGHDK, CDR2 SYGVNS. The CDR3 totals 12 residues. J was trimmed by 4 bases and V by 6 bases; bases with no gene match: 2. CDR3 protein: CASRDRSETQYF. The CDR3, as DNA: TGTGCCAGCAGGGACAGGTCAGAGACCCAGTACTTC.